This T cell receptor (beta chain) was sequenced during a study of cytotoxic CD8 clonotypes in ibrutinib-treated CLL. Study in general: IGHV unmutated 17 to 18; relapsed/refractory 11; treatment-naive approximately 16.

Measured with immunoSEQ multiplex PCR; TCRdb has only the in-frame clones, and not every one. Among 20,000 to 30,000 clones listed, around 69% were seen once. Germline-derived CDR1 and CDR2 are MNHEY and SVGAGI. The CDR3 runs to 13 residues. V was clipped by 4 bases and J by 5 bases; unmatched bases: 1. The chain is built from TRBV6-5 and TRBJ1-5, with 8 bases matching TRBD1. The sequenced sample was PBMCs, obtained at disease progression, from a patient treated with ibrutinib. The clonotype originates from a human donor with chronic lymphocytic leukemia. The CDR3 loop reads CASSLGQDQPQHF. DNA of the CDR3: TGTGCCAGCAGTTTGGGACAGGATCAGCCCCAGCATTTT.